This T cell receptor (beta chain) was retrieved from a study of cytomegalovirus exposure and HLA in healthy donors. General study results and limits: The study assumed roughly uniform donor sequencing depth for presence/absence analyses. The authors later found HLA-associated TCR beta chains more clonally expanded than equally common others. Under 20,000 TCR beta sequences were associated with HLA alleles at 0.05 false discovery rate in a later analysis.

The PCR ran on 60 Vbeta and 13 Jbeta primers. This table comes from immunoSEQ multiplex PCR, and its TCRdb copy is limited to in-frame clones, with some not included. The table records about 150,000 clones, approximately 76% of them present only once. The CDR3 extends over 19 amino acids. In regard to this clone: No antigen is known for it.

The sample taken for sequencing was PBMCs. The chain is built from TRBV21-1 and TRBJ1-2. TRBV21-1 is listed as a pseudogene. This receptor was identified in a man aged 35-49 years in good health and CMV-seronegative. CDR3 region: CASRREGMGWLFSNYGYTF. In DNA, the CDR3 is TGTGCCAGCAGACGTGAGGGTATGGGGTGGTTATTTTCAAACTATGGCTACACCTTC.